This T cell receptor beta chain originates from a study of T cell changes during pregnancy in multiple sclerosis. Germline-derived CDR1 and CDR2 are SGHRS and YFSETQ. V trimming: 2 bases; J trimming: 2 bases; junction bases outside the gene matches: 3. The CDR3 length is 14 residues. This clone appeared a single time. Sequenced by immunoSEQ multiplex PCR; TCRdb stores in-frame clones only, minus some. The sample includes under 75,000 clones, about 94% seen only once; the top ten take around 3%. This chain uses TRBV5-1 with TRBJ2-7; 8 bases match TRBD2. The material sequenced was CD8+ T cells from peripheral blood mononuclear cells, taken in the second trimester of pregnancy. This TCR came from a female donor with multiple sclerosis, enrolled in a pregnancy study. CDR3 DNA: TGCGCCAGCAGCTTCGGGGGGGCCACCTACGAGCAGTACTTC. It specifies CASSFGGATYEQYF.